The 20 T cell receptor beta chains in this list originate from one sample, sequenced in a study of cytomegalovirus exposure and HLA in healthy donors. The PCR employed 60 Vbeta primers together with 13 Jbeta primers. The repertoire was sequenced with immunoSEQ multiplex PCR; TCRdb's copy has only in-frame clones and lacks some. The sample table includes about 47,000 clones. Material for sequencing was PBMCs. The receptors were sampled from a male donor in good health and CMV-seronegative.

This chain joins TRBV5-5 and TRBJ1-4; D may be TRBD1 (5 bases). The CDR3 is made up of 14 amino acids. Germline values: CDR1 SGHKS, CDR2 YYEKEE (reference sequence). Trimming cost V 0 bases and J 8 bases, with 11 bases left between them. The CDR3 protein is CASSLVGQGEKLFF. The CDR3 nucleotides are TGTGCCAGCAGCTTGGTGGGGCAAGGCGAAAAACTGTTTTTT.

This chain joins TRBV25-1 and TRBJ1-2; tentative D call: TRBD1 (6 bases). V lost 9 bases to trimming and J lost 4 bases, with 15 bases between them. CDR1 is MGHDK and CDR2 is SYGVNS in the germline V gene. This CDR3 contains 13 residues. The CDR3 DNA reads as TGTGCCAGTTCCCAACAGGGAATCTATGGCTACACCTTC. Protein product: CASSQQGIYGYTF.

The V call is TRBV30, the J call TRBJ1-2; tentative D call: TRBD1 (5 bases). The germline V and J ends were trimmed by 0 bases and 3 bases, with 8 bases remaining between them. This CDR3 spans 13 amino acids. Per the germline V gene, CDR1 is GTSNPN and CDR2 is SVGIG (reference sequence). The CDR3 region has the DNA TGTGCCTGGAGTGTACAGGCTCACTATGGCTACACCTTC. Its translation is CAWSVQAHYGYTF.

The chain joins TRBV14 to TRBJ1-1; 9 bases agree with TRBD1. Germline V gives CDR1 SGHDN, CDR2 FVKESK. CDR3 size: 14 residues. Losses at the gene ends were 1 base for V and 4 bases for J; bases not matched to a gene: 1. In DNA, the CDR3 is TGTGCCAGCAGCCAAGCGACAGGGGGCACTGAAGCTTTCTTT. It codes for CASSQATGGTEAFF. Drawing the rest from reference TRBV14 and TRBJ1-1, the complete variable domain is EAGVTQFPSHSVIEKGQTVTLRCDPISGHDNLYWYRRVMGKEIKFLLHFVKESKQDESGMPNNRFLAERTGGTYSTLKVQPAELEDSGVYFCASSQATGGTEAFFGQGTRLTVV.

V and J are TRBV7-6 and TRBJ1-3; D is possibly TRBD1 (5 bases). Between the trimmed V and J ends, which lost 5 bases and 0 bases, there was a span of 11 bases. Germline loops: CDR1 SGHVS, CDR2 FNYEAQ. The CDR3 length is 15 residues. In DNA, the CDR3 is TGTGCCAGCAGCCTAGACAGAGACTCTGGAAACACCATATATTTT. Its protein is CASSLDRDSGNTIYF. The variable domain in full, with the rest retrieved from reference TRBV7-6 and TRBJ1-3, is GAGVSQSPRYKVTKRGQDVALRCDPISGHVSLYWYRQALGQGPEFLTYFNYEAQQDKSGLPNDRFSAERPEGSISTLTIQRTEQRDSAMYRCASSLDRDSGNTIYFGEGSWLTVV.

The chain combines TRBV27 with TRBJ1-1; unclear D gene. Germline CDR1 reads MNHEY; CDR2 reads SMNVEV (reference sequence). The V gene lost 3 bases and the J gene lost 4 bases, with 21 bases spanning the gap. The CDR3 runs to 17 residues. CDR3 sequence reads: CASSFPPGVKGGTEAFF. The CDR3, as DNA: TGTGCCAGCAGTTTCCCTCCGGGCGTCAAAGGAGGCACTGAAGCTTTCTTT.

The chain employs TRBV7-9 and TRBJ2-1; 13 bases are shared with TRBD2. The ends lost 5 bases at V and 5 bases at J; junction bases unmatched: 9. This CDR3 region has 17 residues. Germline loops: CDR1 SEHNR, CDR2 FQNEAQ (reference sequence). Written as DNA, the CDR3 is TGTGCCAGCAGCCCTAACAGACTAGCGGGGGGCGACAATGAGCAGTTCTTC. It encodes CASSPNRLAGGDNEQFF.

This chain uses TRBV14 with TRBJ1-1; 10 bases map to TRBD1. The V and J ends lost 4 bases and 10 bases, in that order; junction bases with no gene match: 3. This CDR3 spans 12 amino acids. The germline V gene encodes CDR1 SGHDN and CDR2 FVKESK. The CDR3 sequence is CASSRQGARAFF. The CDR3 DNA sequence: TGTGCCAGCAGCCGACAGGGGGCGCGAGCTTTCTTT.

The chain carries TRBV2 and TRBJ1-1, with 8 bases identical to TRBD1. The V gene end was trimmed by 6 bases and the J gene end by 6 bases; junction bases not matched to a gene: 0. CDR1 is SNHLY, CDR2 FYNNEI, per germline. There are 11 residues in the CDR3. The CDR3 loop reads CASRGQAEAFF. The CDR3 nucleotides read TGTGCCAGCAGGGGACAGGCTGAAGCTTTCTTT.

The chain links TRBV6-5 to TRBJ1-2; weak D call: TRBD1 (5 bases). Between the trimmed V and J ends, which lost 6 bases and 1 base, there was a span of 9 bases. Germline CDR1 and CDR2: MNHEY and SVGAGI. The CDR3 has 13 amino acids. The CDR3 spells CASSPDNNYGYTF. CDR3 bases: TGTGCCAGCAGCCCGGACAATAACTATGGCTACACCTTC.

J is TRBJ1-5 and V is TRBV2; TRBD1 is a possible D gene (5 bases). The V end lost 8 bases, the J end lost 4 bases, and 18 bases lay between the germline ends. CDR1 and CDR2 (germline): SNHLY, FYNNEI. This CDR3 spans 15 amino acids. DNA for the CDR3: TGTGCCAGCGGGGGGAGGGGAGTTGCGAATCAGCCCCAGCATTTT. Translating gives CASGGRGVANQPQHF.

Judged by frequency, this clone is medium-sized. The CDR3 loop is CASSTGTGGNTEAFF. The CDR3 DNA is TGTGCCAGCAGTACCGGGACAGGGGGTAACACTGAAGCTTTCTTT. This chain links TRBV6-1 with TRBJ1-1, with 11 bases fitting TRBD1. This CDR3 has 15 amino acids. J lost 2 bases, V lost 5 bases, and 4 bases had no gene match. The germline V gene has CDR1 MNHNS and CDR2 SASEGT.

This sequence joins TRBV6-5 and TRBJ2-5; D ambiguous. Germline-derived CDR1 and CDR2 are MNHEY and SVGAGI. The CDR3 runs to 12 residues. V dropped 6 bases and J dropped 2 bases, with 7 bases sitting between them. The CDR3 reads CASRQSQETQYF. CDR3 DNA sequence: TGTGCCAGCAGACAGAGTCAAGAGACCCAGTACTTC.

The CDR3 bases are TGTGCCAGCAGCCGAGAAAGACTCTATGGCTACACCTTC. It specifies CASSRERLYGYTF. The V gene is TRBV6-1, the J gene TRBJ1-2; D is uncertain. The V gene's germline CDR1 is MNHNS and CDR2 SASEGT. V was clipped by 6 bases and J by 4 bases, with 12 bases between them. The CDR3 is made up of 13 amino acids.

CDR3 region: CASSLGQGVNYGYTF. As DNA, the CDR3 is TGCGCCAGCAGCTTGGGGCAGGGGGTAAACTATGGCTACACCTTC. The genes are TRBV5-1 and TRBJ1-2, with 7 bases identical to TRBD1. Germline CDR1 and CDR2: SGHRS and YFSETQ. The CDR3 runs 15 residues. Unmatched junction bases numbered 4, after V lost 0 bases and J lost 2 bases.

The chain has TRBV5-1 and TRBJ2-7; 7 bases fit TRBD1. From germline, CDR1 is SGHRS and CDR2 YFSETQ. This CDR3 is 14 amino acids long. Germline trimming cut 0 bases from V and 5 bases from J; bases unmatched to any gene: 5. The CDR3 reads CASSLGQGPDEQYF. In nucleotides, the CDR3 is TGCGCCAGCAGCTTGGGACAGGGACCCGACGAGCAGTACTTC.

The rearrangement uses TRBV4-1 and TRBJ2-6; tentative D call: TRBD1 (6 bases). The germline V gene has CDR1 MGHRA and CDR2 YSYEKL. With 3 bases removed from V and 0 bases from J, the gap between germline ends came to 15 bases. The CDR3 sequence is 18 residues long. The CDR3 nucleotides read TGCGCCAGCAGCCACCCTAGAACAGGGAACTCTGGGGCCAACGTCCTGACTTTC. This codes for CASSHPRTGNSGANVLTF.

The V call is TRBV5-1, the J call TRBJ1-1, with TRBD1 matching over 10 bases. Germline CDR1 is SGHRS and CDR2 is YFSETQ. V shed 3 bases, J shed 7 bases, and the junction held 12 bases outside the gene matches. The CDR3 loop spans 16 amino acids. The CDR3 DNA is TGCGCCAGCAGCTGGGGACAGGGGAAGGGTAAAGATGAAGCTTTCTTT. Translated: CASSWGQGKGKDEAFF.

The chain couples TRBV7-9 to TRBJ2-7; D gene ambiguous. Between the trimmed V and J ends, which lost 4 bases and 3 bases, there was a span of 10 bases. From germline, CDR1 is SEHNR and CDR2 FQNEAQ (reference sequence). This CDR3 is built from 13 residues. In DNA, the CDR3 is TGTGCCAGCAGCTCCAGGTTTAACTACGAGCAGTACTTC. Its translation: CASSSRFNYEQYF.

The J gene is TRBJ1-5, the V gene TRBV19; weak D call: TRBD1 (5 bases). The length of the CDR3 is 14 residues. Trimming shortened V by 3 bases and J by 5 bases, and 11 bases separated the two germline ends. CDR1 LNHDA and CDR2 SQIVND come from the germline V gene (reference sequence). This chain's CDR3 is CASSIAPTDQPQHF. The CDR3 nucleotides read TGTGCCAGTAGTATTGCACCGACAGATCAGCCCCAGCATTTT.